This record concerns one T cell receptor (beta chain) sequence. Its antigen is still unknown. J lost 3 bases, V lost 6 bases, and 9 bases had no gene match. This CDR3 is built from 15 residues. Germline V lookup: CDR1 MNHEY, CDR2 SVGEGT. This entry belongs to a study of identical twins. Study outcomes and limitations: For out-of-frame alpha sequences shared by twins, low generation probability was in excess. Fewer insertions characterized abundant cord blood beta clonotypes, whereas memory repertoires showed none.

In TCRdb, the 5' RACE reads were re-called with MiXCR into one record per CDR3 protein. The repertoire holds 500,000 to 550,000 distinct CDR3 sequences, with roughly a fifth as singletons. These data also featured in a second study, about T cells expressing NK-cell markers. This second study says: Just one sequenced donor of eight was HCMV-seronegative, while seven were seropositive.

The sample taken for sequencing was CD4+ T cells sorted from blood. The sequence was collected from a woman younger than 30 in good health. This rearrangement joins TRBV6-2 or TRBV6-3 to TRBJ1-1; 8 bases fit TRBD1. The CDR3 sequence is CASRDGGQADTEAFF. The CDR3 nucleotides read TGTGCCAGCAGGGACGGGGGACAGGCGGACACTGAAGCTTTCTTT.